This is a list of T cell receptor beta chains from one sample in a study of CD8+CD57+ T cells in acquired aplastic anemia. TCRdb reprocessed the reads via MiXCR and lists one record per CDR3 protein. The sample holds 150,000 to 180,000 distinct CDR3 sequences, just over 50% seen once. The sequenced sample was sorted CD4+, CD8+, or CD8+CD57+ T cells (not recorded which) from PBMCs. The origin of the receptors is a human donor with aplastic anemia. The CDR3 runs from the conserved cysteine through the conserved F or W.

v_call: TRBV10-3; j_call: TRBJ1-1; cdr3_aa: CAISTEGTEAFF
v_call: TRBV6-4; j_call: TRBJ2-5; cdr3_aa: CASSYGLAVQETQYF
v_call: TRBV19; j_call: TRBJ2-7; cdr3_aa: CASSITGAYEQYF
v_call: TRBV6-1; j_call: TRBJ2-3; cdr3_aa: CASTESGGGAADTQYF
v_call: TRBV11-2; j_call: TRBJ1-6; cdr3_aa: CASSSWTGDNSPLHF
v_call: TRBV10-2; j_call: TRBJ1-1; cdr3_aa: CASSLGTGGTEAFF
v_call: TRBV7-9; j_call: TRBJ2-7; cdr3_aa: CASSTTGLVIEQYF
v_call: TRBV7-9; j_call: TRBJ1-1; cdr3_aa: CAGSSLTGLYTEAFF
v_call: TRBV24-1; j_call: TRBJ2-1; cdr3_aa: CATGRSGGNEQFF
v_call: TRBV7-9; j_call: TRBJ1-1; cdr3_aa: CASSLRDYTEAFF
v_call: TRBV5-1; j_call: TRBJ1-1; cdr3_aa: CASSLVPGLNTEAFF
v_call: TRBV7-8; j_call: TRBJ1-2; cdr3_aa: CASSFQGADGYTF
v_call: TRBV29-1; j_call: TRBJ2-2; cdr3_aa: CSVLGGTGELFF
v_call: TRBV4-1; j_call: TRBJ1-6; cdr3_aa: CASSPGLTENSPLHF
v_call: TRBV27; j_call: TRBJ1-1; cdr3_aa: CASKDRARAEAFF
v_call: TRBV29-1; j_call: TRBJ2-7; cdr3_aa: CSVGGTPDLYEQYF
v_call: TRBV6-6; j_call: TRBJ1-2; cdr3_aa: CASSYSTGERNYGYTF
v_call: TRBV4-3; j_call: TRBJ1-5; cdr3_aa: CASSPSIDGAGQPQHF
v_call: TRBV5-6; j_call: TRBJ2-5; cdr3_aa: CASSFAGSIQETQYF
v_call: TRBV19; j_call: TRBJ2-7; cdr3_aa: CASSFAWTGSYEQYF
v_call: TRBV4-2; j_call: TRBJ1-2; cdr3_aa: CASSQEGTGWYGYTF
v_call: TRBV10-3; j_call: TRBJ1-2; cdr3_aa: CAISAAADYGYTF
v_call: TRBV2; j_call: TRBJ1-1; cdr3_aa: CATLGTGPEAFF
v_call: TRBV7-3; j_call: TRBJ2-2; cdr3_aa: CASRNANTGELFF
v_call: TRBV7-8; j_call: TRBJ2-3; cdr3_aa: CASSWSMGGGRTDTQYF
v_call: TRBV5-1; j_call: TRBJ2-7; cdr3_aa: CASSPGWGVLPYEQYF
v_call: TRBV20-1; j_call: TRBJ1-1; cdr3_aa: CSALQGANTEAFF
v_call: TRBV29-1; j_call: TRBJ2-7; cdr3_aa: CSVSGTSYEQYF
v_call: TRBV20-1; j_call: TRBJ1-6; cdr3_aa: CSARDSVGPLHF
v_call: TRBV4-3; j_call: TRBJ1-4; cdr3_aa: CASSQGTGFEKLFF
v_call: TRBV10-3; j_call: TRBJ1-5; cdr3_aa: CAISESRDRDQPQHF
v_call: TRBV11-2; j_call: TRBJ1-6; cdr3_aa: CASSSNYLGSPLHF
v_call: TRBV10-1; j_call: TRBJ2-6; cdr3_aa: CASRVLPDRISSGANVLTF
v_call: TRBV7-6; j_call: TRBJ2-3; cdr3_aa: CASSSLIGTSLLSTDTQYF
v_call: TRBV25-1; j_call: TRBJ1-5; cdr3_aa: CASSPAIWDTRDPPQHF
v_call: TRBV2; j_call: TRBJ2-7; cdr3_aa: CASSDLAGTSYEQYF
v_call: TRBV5-6; j_call: TRBJ1-5; cdr3_aa: CASSLGGRDQPQHF
v_call: TRBV6-2/TRBV6-3; j_call: TRBJ2-5; cdr3_aa: CASTEAVQETQYF
v_call: TRBV5-5; j_call: TRBJ2-7; cdr3_aa: CASSQTVYEQYF
v_call: TRBV20-1; j_call: TRBJ1-1; cdr3_aa: CSAREVLSYEDTEAFF
v_call: TRBV14; j_call: TRBJ2-7; cdr3_aa: CASSRGQIYEQYF
v_call: TRBV29-1; j_call: TRBJ1-5; cdr3_aa: CSVRDRVKYSNQPQHF
v_call: TRBV19; j_call: TRBJ1-1; cdr3_aa: CASTSGVTEAFF
v_call: TRBV12-3/TRBV12-4; j_call: TRBJ2-4; cdr3_aa: CASSLSIVIQYF
v_call: TRBV19; j_call: TRBJ1-4; cdr3_aa: CASRETGGGEKLFF
v_call: TRBV20-1; j_call: TRBJ2-7; cdr3_aa: CSAREQGPIHEQYF
v_call: TRBV11-2; j_call: TRBJ1-6; cdr3_aa: CASSDRQGAPYNSPLHF
v_call: TRBV27; j_call: TRBJ1-2; cdr3_aa: CASSSTGGSYYGYTF
v_call: TRBV19; j_call: TRBJ2-5; cdr3_aa: CASGGMRTQYF
v_call: TRBV19; j_call: TRBJ1-5; cdr3_aa: CASRIQGVGNQPQHF
v_call: TRBV7-6; j_call: TRBJ2-7; cdr3_aa: CASSPGTAEQYF
v_call: TRBV15; j_call: TRBJ2-1; cdr3_aa: CATSRDPGRFNEQFF
v_call: TRBV20-1; j_call: TRBJ2-3; cdr3_aa: CSARDLPSGESDTQYF
v_call: TRBV25-1; j_call: TRBJ2-1; cdr3_aa: CASSHLGRTYNEQFF
v_call: TRBV7-2; j_call: TRBJ1-5; cdr3_aa: CASRLTGAEQPQHF
v_call: TRBV19; j_call: TRBJ1-2; cdr3_aa: CASRDRDYGYTF
v_call: TRBV10-1; j_call: TRBJ1-5; cdr3_aa: CASQDAGSQPQHF
v_call: TRBV4-3; j_call: TRBJ2-3; cdr3_aa: CASTQGVASTDTQYF
v_call: TRBV10-3; j_call: TRBJ2-7; cdr3_aa: CAISESAPYEQYF
v_call: TRBV7-2; j_call: NA; cdr3_aa: CASSPDLRPLYEQYF